This T cell receptor beta chain was profiled in a study of tumor and adjacent non-tumor tissue in lung cancer. The template was RNA from unsorted bulk tissue. The library came from three nested PCR rounds adapted from ARM-PCR protocols. TCRdb itself ran the multiplex PCR reads through MiXCR, one entry per CDR3 protein. The data show 65,000 to 90,000 distinct CDR3 sequences, 75% to 90% seen once. Study-wide points: Compared with tumor, normal lung showed significantly lower TCR diversity.

The CDR3 extends over 14 amino acids. The germline V gene encodes CDR1 DFQATT and CDR2 SNEGSKA (reference sequence). Remarks on this clonotype: Its antigen is not identified. A junction end diverges from the germline sequence, so it may reflect a read error.

V is TRBV20-1 and J is TRBJ2-1; a weak D match, TRBD2 (6 bases). This TCR was sampled from a woman between 45 and 60 years old with non-small cell lung cancer. The sample consisted of lung tumor tissue. CDR3 bases: TGCAGTGCTAGCTTCGGGGGAAACTACAATGATCAGTTCTTC. Its protein is CSASFGGNYNDQFF.